This TCR beta chain was retrieved from a study of blood T cell repertoires in COVID-19. Turning to the study itself: The United States, Italy and Spain provided the acute and convalescent COVID-19 samples.

TCRdb's table, derived via immunoSEQ multiplex PCR, lists solely in-frame clones and lacks some. Among around 150,000 clones listed, about 93% were seen once. Germline loops: CDR1 MGHDK, CDR2 SYGVNS. Trimming cost V 9 bases and J 0 bases; bases outside gene matches: 1. The CDR3 covers 13 residues. This clone showed up just a few times. The receptor comes from a woman aged 45-59 years with acute or convalescent COVID-19. This chain uses TRBV25-1 with TRBJ1-1, with TRBD1 matching over 10 bases. The sequencing input was peripheral blood. The CDR3: CASDRGLNTEAFF. DNA for the CDR3: TGTGCCAGTGACAGGGGGCTGAACACTGAAGCTTTCTTT.